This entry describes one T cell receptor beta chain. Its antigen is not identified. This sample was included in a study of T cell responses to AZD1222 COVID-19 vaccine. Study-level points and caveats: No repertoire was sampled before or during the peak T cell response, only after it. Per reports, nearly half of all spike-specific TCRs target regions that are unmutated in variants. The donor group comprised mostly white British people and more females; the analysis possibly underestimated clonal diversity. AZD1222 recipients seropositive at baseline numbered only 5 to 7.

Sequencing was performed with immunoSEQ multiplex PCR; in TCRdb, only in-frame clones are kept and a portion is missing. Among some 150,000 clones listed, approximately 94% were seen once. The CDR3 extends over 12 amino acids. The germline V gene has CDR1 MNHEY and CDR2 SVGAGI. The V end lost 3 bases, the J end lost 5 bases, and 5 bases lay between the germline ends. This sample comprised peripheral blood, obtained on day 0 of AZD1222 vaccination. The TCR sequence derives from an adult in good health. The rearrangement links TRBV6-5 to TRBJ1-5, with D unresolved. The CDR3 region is CASSYNDQPQHF. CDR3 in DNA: TGTGCCAGCAGTTATAACGATCAGCCCCAGCATTTT.